This T cell receptor beta chain was obtained from a study of glioma-infiltrating T cells after dendritic cell vaccination. Study in general: Patients had newly diagnosed or recurrent glioblastoma and received dendritic cell vaccines. Three intradermal dendritic cell vaccine injections were given every two weeks.

All glioblastoma patients lacked an isocitrate dehydrogenase mutation. The primer mix had 60 V beta and 13 J beta primers. The repertoire was sequenced with immunoSEQ multiplex PCR; TCRdb's copy has only in-frame clones and lacks some. Among over 90,000 clones listed, about four fifths were seen once. This clone is a singleton in its sample. The TCR originated in a human donor with glioblastoma. The sequencing used blood, collected before dendritic cell vaccination.

The CDR3 sequence: CASSTRPGHHTEAFF. In DNA form, the CDR3 reads TGCGCCAGCAGCACGCGCCCGGGACACCACACTGAAGCTTTCTTT. This chain connects TRBV4-3 to TRBJ1-1, with D perhaps matching TRBD1 (6 bases). The germline gives CDR1 LGHNA, CDR2 YSLEER. V was trimmed by 5 bases and J by 3 bases, leaving 16 bases between them. There are 15 residues in the CDR3.